The 27 T cell receptor beta chains given below trace back to one sample, sequenced in a study of T cell changes during pregnancy in multiple sclerosis. Produced via immunoSEQ multiplex PCR; TCRdb's table is partial and in-frame only. The sample has fewer than 60,000 clones; roughly 94% are singletons. This specimen consisted of CD8+ T cells from peripheral blood mononuclear cells, obtained in the first trimester of pregnancy. These TCRs come from a female donor with multiple sclerosis, enrolled in a pregnancy study.

CDR3 DNA: TGTGCCAGCAGTTTTTTGGGGGTGACTAGCGGGAGGGCCCAAGAGACCCAGTACTTC. This sequence encodes CASSFLGVTSGRAQETQYF. The chain couples TRBV28 to TRBJ2-5; 14 bases fit TRBD2. Germline V CDR1 and CDR2: MDHEN, SYDVKM. Trimming at V came to 3 bases and at J to 1 base, leaving 10 bases not matched to a gene. This CDR3 is built from 19 residues. Variable domain in full (rest from reference TRBV28 and TRBJ2-5): DVKVTQSSRYLVKRTGEKVFLECVQDMDHENMFWYRQDPGLGLRLIYFSYDVKMKEKGDIPEGYSVSREKKERFSLILESASTNQTSMYLCASSFLGVTSGRAQETQYFGPGTRLLVL.

This clone was observed a single time. The chain uses TRBV5-6 and TRBJ2-7; D may be TRBD2 (7 bases). The CDR3 runs to 18 residues. Germline V gene sequence: CDR1 SGHDT, CDR2 YYEEEE. V lost 3 bases to trimming and J lost 1 base, with 23 bases between them. The CDR3 here is CASSSWGASGLPSYEQYF. The CDR3 DNA sequence: TGTGCCAGCAGCTCCTGGGGGGCTAGCGGTCTCCCTTCCTACGAGCAGTACTTC.

CDR3 residues: CASSLSGGLAGGGTEQYF. The CDR3 bases are TGTGCCAGCAGCTTATCGGGAGGGCTAGCGGGAGGGGGAACCGAGCAGTACTTC. The rearrangement uses TRBV7-6 and TRBJ2-7; TRBD2 aligns across 12 bases. In germline, CDR1 is SGHVS, CDR2 FNYEAQ. The CDR3 covers 18 residues. Unmatched junction bases numbered 14, after V lost 2 bases and J lost 6 bases.

The rearrangement uses TRBV5-1 and TRBJ2-7; TRBD2 might be the D (5 bases). V was trimmed by 3 bases and J by 2 bases, leaving 12 bases between them. Germline V gives CDR1 SGHRS, CDR2 YFSETQ. The CDR3 loop spans 14 amino acids. The CDR3 reads CASSSDLFTYEQYF. DNA of the CDR3: TGCGCCAGCAGCTCGGACTTATTTACCTACGAGCAGTACTTC. Full variable domain (rest looked up from reference TRBV5-1 and TRBJ2-7): KAGVTQTPRYLIKTRGQQVTLSCSPISGHRSVSWYQQTPGQGLQFLFEYFSETQRNKGNFPGRFSGRQFSNSRSEMNVSTLELGDSALYLCASSSDLFTYEQYFGPGTRLTVT.

This clone is termed medium-sized. The J gene is TRBJ2-1, the V gene TRBV9, with 8 bases that match TRBD2. V trimming: 2 bases; J trimming: 7 bases; junction bases outside the gene matches: 5. CDR1 and CDR2 from the germline V gene are SGDLS and YYNGEE. CDR3 length: 14 amino acids. The CDR3 is CASSVSGKKNEQFF. CDR3 DNA sequence: TGTGCCAGCAGCGTTAGCGGGAAGAAGAATGAGCAGTTCTTC.

The J gene is TRBJ2-2, the V gene TRBV27; no clear D. The germline V and J ends were trimmed by 7 bases and 5 bases, with 14 bases remaining between them. The CDR3 has 14 amino acids. Germline V gene sequence: CDR1 MNHEY, CDR2 SMNVEV (reference sequence). The CDR3 loop reads CASTLARWTGELFF. CDR3 nucleotides: TGTGCCAGCACGTTGGCTAGATGGACCGGGGAGCTGTTTTTT.

J is TRBJ2-7 and V is TRBV7-2; TRBD2 matches at 8 bases. The trim removed 1 base at V and 2 bases at J, leaving 4 bases unmatched. CDR3 length: 15 residues. CDR1 SGHTA and CDR2 FQGNSA come from the germline V gene. In DNA, the CDR3 is TGTGCCAGCAGCTTAGGTCTAGCGGGTACCTACGAGCAGTACTTC. The encoded protein is CASSLGLAGTYEQYF.

The chain couples TRBV12-5 to TRBJ2-7, with D perhaps matching TRBD1 (6 bases). V dropped 5 bases and J dropped 3 bases, with 17 bases sitting between them. This CDR3 is built from 15 residues. The germline gives CDR1 LGHNT, CDR2 FRNRAP. The CDR3 DNA reads TGTGCTAGTGGTGTCTGGACAGTTACTAACTACGAGCAGTACTTC. It is translated as CASGVWTVTNYEQYF.

V usage is TRBV7-2 and J usage is TRBJ1-2; no reliable D call. Trimming took off 5 bases at V and 2 bases at J, with 15 bases between the two ends. CDR3 length: 15 amino acids. Germline assignment: CDR1 SGHTA and CDR2 FQGNSA. This CDR3 reads CASSAVLIPNYGYTF. The CDR3 DNA reads as TGTGCCAGCAGCGCGGTCCTCATACCCAACTATGGCTACACCTTC. The full variable domain, in which reference TRBV7-2 and TRBJ1-2 provide the parts outside the CDR3, is GAGVSQSPSNKVTEKGKDVELRCDPISGHTALYWYRQSLGQGLEFLIYFQGNSAPDKSGLPSDRFSAERTGGSVSTLTIQRTQQEDSAVYLCASSAVLIPNYGYTFGSGTRLTVV.

This clone has only one observation. J is TRBJ2-5 and V is TRBV5-1; the D gene is possibly TRBD2 (6 bases). Germline V gene lookup returns CDR1 SGHRS and CDR2 YFSETQ. The CDR3 is 14 amino acids. Trimming removed 3 bases at V and 4 bases at J, with 13 bases between. CDR3 amino acids: CASSWETSPETQYF. CDR3 in DNA: TGCGCCAGCAGCTGGGAGACTAGTCCAGAGACCCAGTACTTC.

The chain couples TRBV30 to TRBJ1-3, with D possibly matching TRBD1 (6 bases). From germline, CDR1 is GTSNPN and CDR2 SVGIG (reference sequence). This CDR3 contains 14 residues. Trimming shortened V by 7 bases and J by 2 bases, and 15 bases separated the two germline ends. The CDR3 coding sequence is TGTGCCTCTACTACAGGGTATACTGGAAACACCATATATTTT. Protein: CASTTGYTGNTIYF.

This chain connects TRBV11-2 to TRBJ2-3; 13 nucleotides match TRBD2. The CDR3 has 15 residues. Trimming at V came to 5 bases and at J to 4 bases, leaving 3 bases not matched to a gene. Germline assignment: CDR1 SGHAT and CDR2 FQNNGV. CDR3 nucleotide sequence: TGTGCCAGCAGCGTGGGACTAGCGGGACCAGATACGCAGTATTTT. Its protein product is CASSVGLAGPDTQYF.

The rearrangement joins TRBV21-1 to TRBJ2-1; no check of the table's D call, TRBD2, against the DNA was made. TRBV21-1 counts as a pseudogene. The CDR3 length is 17 residues. The CDR3 bases are TGTGCCAGCAGCAAAGGTCTTTGCGGGAGCCGGGGCAATGAGCAGTTCTTC. This encodes CASSKGLCGSRGNEQFF.

J is TRBJ2-7 and V is TRBV27; 16 positions match TRBD2. Germline V gene lookup returns CDR1 MNHEY and CDR2 SMNVEV (reference sequence). This CDR3 comprises 18 residues. V lost 0 bases and J lost 0; bases outside the gene matches: 2. The DNA for the CDR3 is TGTGCCAGCAGTTTATCGGGACTAGCGGGAGGGAGCTCCTACGAGCAGTACTTC. Translation: CASSLSGLAGGSSYEQYF.

The gene calls are TRBV5-1 and TRBJ2-6; possible D gene TRBD1, 5 bases. The V gene lost 4 bases and the J gene lost 0 bases, with 5 bases spanning the gap. CDR1 and CDR2 (germline): SGHRS, YFSETQ. The CDR3 totals 14 residues. The CDR3 DNA sequence: TGCGCCAGCAGCCAGGGCTCTGGGGCCAACGTCCTGACTTTC. Translation: CASSQGSGANVLTF. The full variable domain, rest sourced from reference TRBV5-1 and TRBJ2-6, is KAGVTQTPRYLIKTRGQQVTLSCSPISGHRSVSWYQQTPGQGLQFLFEYFSETQRNKGNFPGRFSGRQFSNSRSEMNVSTLELGDSALYLCASSQGSGANVLTFGAGSRLTVL.

The J gene is TRBJ2-5, the V gene TRBV6-1; TRBD2 aligns across 10 bases. CDR3 length: 13 residues. After removal of 11 bases from V and 2 bases from J, the junction contained 5 bases not matched to a gene. Germline CDR1 reads MNHNS; CDR2 reads SASEGT. DNA of the CDR3: TGTGCCCCCAGGACTAGCGGACAAGAGACCCAGTACTTC. It is translated as CAPRTSGQETQYF.

V gene TRBV30 combines with J gene TRBJ1-2; D ambiguous. The CDR3 is 14 amino acids. Germline CDR1 reads GTSNPN; CDR2 reads SVGIG (reference sequence). Trimming shortened V by 2 bases and J by 4 bases, and 14 bases separated the two germline ends. The CDR3 protein is CAWSTPLGVYGYTF. For the CDR3, the DNA is TGTGCCTGGAGTACCCCGTTAGGAGTCTATGGCTACACCTTC.

The rearrangement links TRBV27 to TRBJ2-7; 8 bases align to TRBD1. The CDR3 length is 14 residues. From germline, CDR1 is MNHEY and CDR2 SMNVEV (reference sequence). V was clipped by 6 bases and J by 1 base; unmatched bases: 5. The CDR3 loop is CASRITGGSYEQYF. The CDR3 DNA reads TGTGCCAGCAGGATCACAGGGGGATCCTACGAGCAGTACTTC.

The rearrangement links TRBV27 to TRBJ2-1; TRBD1 aligns across 10 bases. CDR3 length: 16 residues. Germline V gene lookup returns CDR1 MNHEY and CDR2 SMNVEV (reference sequence). V shed 5 bases, J shed 3 bases, and the junction held 7 bases outside the gene matches. The DNA for the CDR3 is TGTGCCAGCAGTCCAGGGACAGGGGTCTTCTACAATGAGCAGTTCTTC. It encodes CASSPGTGVFYNEQFF.

The chain recombines TRBV10-3 with TRBJ2-5; 10 bases fit TRBD1. This CDR3 has 15 residues. Trimming took 6 bases from V and 4 from J; bases not matched to a gene: 8. Germline CDR1 reads ENHRY; CDR2 reads SYGVKD. CDR3 DNA: TGTGCCATCAGCACCGGGACAGGGGATCTAGAGACCCAGTACTTC. Its protein product is CAISTGTGDLETQYF.

The V gene is TRBV9, the J gene TRBJ1-1; D is perhaps TRBD1 (5 bases). The CDR3 extends over 14 amino acids. The V gene's germline CDR1 is SGDLS and CDR2 YYNGEE. V lost 2 bases and J lost 3, with 11 bases in between. CDR3 region: CASSVNQGYTEAFF. CDR3 coding DNA: TGTGCCAGCAGCGTTAATCAGGGCTACACTGAAGCTTTCTTT.

J is TRBJ2-3 and V is TRBV5-1, with 7 bases fitting TRBD1. CDR3 length equals 17 residues. CDR1 is SGHRS, CDR2 YFSETQ, per germline. Unmatched junction bases numbered 11, after V lost 1 base and J lost 3 bases. Here the CDR3 DNA reads TGCGCCAGCAGCTTGAACCACAGGGGAATTATGACAGATACGCAGTATTTT. Translated, it gives CASSLNHRGIMTDTQYF.

This chain connects TRBV5-1 to TRBJ2-4; no firm D call. Trimming stripped 2 bases from V and 2 bases from J, with 5 bases between. Germline CDR1 is SGHRS and CDR2 is YFSETQ. This CDR3 has 13 residues. In nucleotides, the CDR3 is TGCGCCAGCAGCTTTTGGCCCAAAAACATTCAGTACTTC. As protein: CASSFWPKNIQYF.

This clone was found once. The chain combines TRBV11-3 with TRBJ2-7; 9 positions match TRBD1. Per germline, CDR1 SGHNT and CDR2 YENEEA. This CDR3 contains 12 residues. V dropped 5 bases and J dropped 6; count of bases not matched to a gene: 2. The CDR3 is CASSPTGGEQYF. Here the CDR3 DNA reads TGTGCCAGCAGCCCGACAGGGGGCGAGCAGTACTTC.

The genes are TRBV19 and TRBJ1-5; no firm D call. With 8 bases removed from V and 8 bases from J, the gap between germline ends came to 16 bases. The CDR3 runs to 13 residues. Germline assignment: CDR1 LNHDA and CDR2 SQIVND (reference sequence). In nucleotides, the CDR3 is TGTGCCAGTGCTCGCTCAGCGGCAGAGCCCCAGCATTTT. It encodes CASARSAAEPQHF.

The V gene is TRBV2, the J gene TRBJ2-7; 8 bases map to TRBD1. Germline values: CDR1 SNHLY, CDR2 FYNNEI. V trimming: 2 bases; J trimming: 2 bases; junction bases outside the gene matches: 2. The CDR3 totals 14 residues. The CDR3 loop reads CASSEWTGTYEQYF. CDR3 nucleotide sequence: TGTGCCAGCAGTGAATGGACAGGGACCTACGAGCAGTACTTC.

This clone was recorded once. The rearrangement joins TRBV11-2 to TRBJ2-3; 10 positions agree with TRBD2. The junction had 5 bases not matched to a gene; V was cut back by 4 bases and J by 4 bases. The CDR3 has 15 residues. Looked up from germline, CDR1 is SGHAT and CDR2 is FQNNGV. CDR3 nucleotides: TGTGCCAGCAGCTCTCTAGCGGGAGAAGCAGATACGCAGTATTTT. Protein product: CASSSLAGEADTQYF. Using reference TRBV11-2 and TRBJ2-3 for the parts outside the CDR3, the full variable domain is EAGVAQSPRYKIIEKRQSVAFWCNPISGHATLYWYQQILGQGPKLLIQFQNNGVVDDSQLPKDRFSAERLKGVDSTLKIQPAKLEDSAVYLCASSSLAGEADTQYFGPGTRLTVL.